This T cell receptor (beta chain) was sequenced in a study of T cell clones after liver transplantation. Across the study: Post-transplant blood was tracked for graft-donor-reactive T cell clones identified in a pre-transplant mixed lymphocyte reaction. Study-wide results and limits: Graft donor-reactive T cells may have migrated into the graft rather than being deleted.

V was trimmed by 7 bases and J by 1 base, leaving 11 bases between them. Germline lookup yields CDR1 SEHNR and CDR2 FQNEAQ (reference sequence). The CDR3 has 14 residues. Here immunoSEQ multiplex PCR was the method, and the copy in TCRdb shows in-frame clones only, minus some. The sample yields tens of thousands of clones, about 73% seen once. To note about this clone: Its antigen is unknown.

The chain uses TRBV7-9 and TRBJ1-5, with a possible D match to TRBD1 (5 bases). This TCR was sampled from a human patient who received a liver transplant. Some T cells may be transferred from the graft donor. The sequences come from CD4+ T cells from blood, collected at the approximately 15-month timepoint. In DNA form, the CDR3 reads TGTGCCAGCACTCGGGGGGAGAGCAATCAGCCCCAGCATTTT. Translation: CASTRGESNQPQHF.